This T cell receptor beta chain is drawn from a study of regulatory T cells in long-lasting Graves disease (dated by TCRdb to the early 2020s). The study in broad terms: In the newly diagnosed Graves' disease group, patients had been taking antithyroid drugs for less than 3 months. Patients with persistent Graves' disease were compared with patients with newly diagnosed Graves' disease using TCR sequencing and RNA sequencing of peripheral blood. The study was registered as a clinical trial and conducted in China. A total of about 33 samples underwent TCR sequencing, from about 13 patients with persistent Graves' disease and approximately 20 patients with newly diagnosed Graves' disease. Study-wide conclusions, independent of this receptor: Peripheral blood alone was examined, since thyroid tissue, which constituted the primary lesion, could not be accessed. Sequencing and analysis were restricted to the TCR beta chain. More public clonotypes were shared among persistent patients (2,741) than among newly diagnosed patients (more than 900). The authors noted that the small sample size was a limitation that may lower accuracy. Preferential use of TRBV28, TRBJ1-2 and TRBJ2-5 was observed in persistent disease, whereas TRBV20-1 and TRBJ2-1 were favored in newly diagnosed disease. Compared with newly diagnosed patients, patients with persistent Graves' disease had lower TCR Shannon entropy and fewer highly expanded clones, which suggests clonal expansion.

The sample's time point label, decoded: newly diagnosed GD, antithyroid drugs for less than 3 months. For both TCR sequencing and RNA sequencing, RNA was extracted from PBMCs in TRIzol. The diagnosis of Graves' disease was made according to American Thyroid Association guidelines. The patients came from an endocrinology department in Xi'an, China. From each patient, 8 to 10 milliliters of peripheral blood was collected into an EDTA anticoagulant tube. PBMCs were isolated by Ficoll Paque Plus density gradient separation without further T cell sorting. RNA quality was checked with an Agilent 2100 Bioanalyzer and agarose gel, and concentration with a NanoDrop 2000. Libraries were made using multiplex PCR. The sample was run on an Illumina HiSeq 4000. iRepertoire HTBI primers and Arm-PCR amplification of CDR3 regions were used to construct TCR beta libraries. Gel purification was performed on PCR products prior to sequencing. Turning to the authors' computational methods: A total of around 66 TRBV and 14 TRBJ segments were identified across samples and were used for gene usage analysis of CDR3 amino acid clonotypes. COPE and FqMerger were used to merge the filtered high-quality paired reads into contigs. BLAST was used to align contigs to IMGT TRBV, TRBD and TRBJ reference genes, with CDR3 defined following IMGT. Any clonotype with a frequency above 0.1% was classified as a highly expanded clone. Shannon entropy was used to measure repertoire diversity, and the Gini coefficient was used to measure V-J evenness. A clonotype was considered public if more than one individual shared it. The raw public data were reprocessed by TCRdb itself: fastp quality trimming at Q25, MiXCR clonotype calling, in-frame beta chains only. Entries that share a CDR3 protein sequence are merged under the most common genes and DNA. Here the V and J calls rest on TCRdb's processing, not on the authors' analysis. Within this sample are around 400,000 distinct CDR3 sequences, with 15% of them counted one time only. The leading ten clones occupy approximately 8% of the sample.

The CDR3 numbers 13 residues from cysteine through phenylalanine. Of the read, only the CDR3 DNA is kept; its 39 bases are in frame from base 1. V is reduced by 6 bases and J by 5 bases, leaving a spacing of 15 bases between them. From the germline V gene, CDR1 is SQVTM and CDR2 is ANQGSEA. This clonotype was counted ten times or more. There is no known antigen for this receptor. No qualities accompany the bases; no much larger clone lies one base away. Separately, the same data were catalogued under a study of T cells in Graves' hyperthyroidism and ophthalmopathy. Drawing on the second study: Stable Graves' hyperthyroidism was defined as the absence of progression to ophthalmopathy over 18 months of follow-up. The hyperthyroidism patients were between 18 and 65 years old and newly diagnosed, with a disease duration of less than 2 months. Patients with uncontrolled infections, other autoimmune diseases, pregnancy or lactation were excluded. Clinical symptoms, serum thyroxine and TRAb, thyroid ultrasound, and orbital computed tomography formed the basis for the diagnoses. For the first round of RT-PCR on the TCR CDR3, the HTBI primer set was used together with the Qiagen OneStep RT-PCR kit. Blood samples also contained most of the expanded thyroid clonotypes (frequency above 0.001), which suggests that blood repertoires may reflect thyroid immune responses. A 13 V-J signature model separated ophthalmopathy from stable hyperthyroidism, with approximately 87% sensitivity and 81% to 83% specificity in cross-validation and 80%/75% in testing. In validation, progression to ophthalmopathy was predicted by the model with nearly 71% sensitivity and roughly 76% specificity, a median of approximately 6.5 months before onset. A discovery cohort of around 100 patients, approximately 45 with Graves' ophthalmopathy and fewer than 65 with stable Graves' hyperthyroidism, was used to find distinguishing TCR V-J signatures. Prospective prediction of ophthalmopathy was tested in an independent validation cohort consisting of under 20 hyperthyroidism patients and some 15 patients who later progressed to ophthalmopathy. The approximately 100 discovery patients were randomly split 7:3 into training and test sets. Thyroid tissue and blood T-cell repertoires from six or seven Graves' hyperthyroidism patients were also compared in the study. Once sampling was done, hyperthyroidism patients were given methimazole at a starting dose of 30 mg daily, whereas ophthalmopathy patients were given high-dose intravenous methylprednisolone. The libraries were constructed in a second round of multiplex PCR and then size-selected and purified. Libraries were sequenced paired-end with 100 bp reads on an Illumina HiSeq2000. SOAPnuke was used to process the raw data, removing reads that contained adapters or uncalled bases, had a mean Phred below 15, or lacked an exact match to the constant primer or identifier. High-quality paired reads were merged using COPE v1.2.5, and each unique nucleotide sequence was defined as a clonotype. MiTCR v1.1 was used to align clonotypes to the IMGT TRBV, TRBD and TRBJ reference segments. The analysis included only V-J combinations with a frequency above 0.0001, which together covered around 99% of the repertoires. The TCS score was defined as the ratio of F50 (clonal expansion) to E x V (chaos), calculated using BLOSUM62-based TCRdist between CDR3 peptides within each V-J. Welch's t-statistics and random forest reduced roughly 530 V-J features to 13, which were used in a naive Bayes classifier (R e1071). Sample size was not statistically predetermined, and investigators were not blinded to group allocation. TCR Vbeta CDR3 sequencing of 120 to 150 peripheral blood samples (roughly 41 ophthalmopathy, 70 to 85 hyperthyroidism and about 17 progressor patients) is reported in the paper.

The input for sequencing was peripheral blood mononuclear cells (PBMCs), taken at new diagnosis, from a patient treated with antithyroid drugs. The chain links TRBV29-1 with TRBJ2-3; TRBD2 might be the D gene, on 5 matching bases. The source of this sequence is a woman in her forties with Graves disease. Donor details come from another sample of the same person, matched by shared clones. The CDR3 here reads CSVPGIEVDTQYF. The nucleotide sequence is TGCAGCGTGCCCGGGATCGAGGTAGATACGCAGTATTTT.